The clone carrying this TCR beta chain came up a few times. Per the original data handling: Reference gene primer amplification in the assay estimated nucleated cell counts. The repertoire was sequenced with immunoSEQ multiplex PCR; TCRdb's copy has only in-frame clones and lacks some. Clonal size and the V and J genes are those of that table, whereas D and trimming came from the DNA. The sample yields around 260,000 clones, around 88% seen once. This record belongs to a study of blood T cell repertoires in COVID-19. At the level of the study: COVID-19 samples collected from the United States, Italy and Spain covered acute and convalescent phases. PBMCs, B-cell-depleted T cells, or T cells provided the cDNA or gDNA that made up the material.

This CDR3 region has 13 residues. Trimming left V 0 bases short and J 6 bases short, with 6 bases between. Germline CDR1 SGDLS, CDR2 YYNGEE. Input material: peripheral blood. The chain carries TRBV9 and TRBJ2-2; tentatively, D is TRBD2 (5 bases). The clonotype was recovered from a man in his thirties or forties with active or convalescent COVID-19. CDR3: CASSVAGSGELFF. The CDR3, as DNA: TGTGCCAGCAGCGTAGCGGGGTCCGGGGAGCTGTTTTTT. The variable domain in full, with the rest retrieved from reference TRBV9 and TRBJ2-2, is DSGVTQTPKHLITATGQRVTLRCSPRSGDLSVYWYQQSLDQGLQFLIQYYNGEERAKGNILERFSAQQFPDLHSELNLSSLELGDSALYFCASSVAGSGELFFGEGSRLTVL.